This T cell receptor beta chain was sequenced in a study of cytomegalovirus exposure and HLA in healthy donors. Regarding this clone: The antigen is undetermined.

Primers for the PCR totalled 60 Vbeta and 13 Jbeta. Here immunoSEQ multiplex PCR was the method, and the copy in TCRdb shows in-frame clones only, minus some. Seen here are about 140,000 clones, about 75% observed once, and the top ten hold 6.5% to 9%. Study-wide findings and caveats: The presence/absence work took it that sequencing depth was about the same across donors. In a later analysis, DRB1 alleles had the most associated TCRs; HLA-C alleles the fewest.

The germline CDR1 and CDR2 sequences are MDHEN and SYDVKM. The CDR3 length is 13 residues. After removal of 8 bases from V and 3 bases from J, the junction contained 5 bases not matched to a gene. The sequence came from a man under 40 in good health and CMV-seronegative. The rearrangement links TRBV28 to TRBJ2-3, with 7 nucleotides matching TRBD1. Sequencing used PBMCs. The CDR3 spells CASAGTDTDTQYF. DNA of the CDR3: TGTGCCAGCGCCGGGACAGATACAGATACGCAGTATTTT.